This T cell receptor beta chain comes out of a study of CD8 T cell repertoires and HIV-1 epitope variants. Turning to the study itself: Each of Twenty-five Gag and Nef epitope peptides stimulated a separate culture. Findings and limits, study-wide: Beta chains alone show antigen proliferation, not cytokine profile or function. Roughly 10 TCR beta clonotypes were antigen-specific, 5 to 7 apparently recognizing autologous or escape variants.

Turning to this clone: The antigen is undetermined.

This CDR3 spans 13 amino acids. The germline CDR1 and CDR2 sequences are SGDLS and YYNGEE. The V and J ends lost 2 bases and 5 bases respectively, with 10 bases between them. Clones were read by immunoSEQ multiplex PCR, and TCRdb kept only the in-frame ones, dropping some. The sample holds 4,000 to 5,500 clones, less than 70% seen once. The gene calls are TRBV9 and TRBJ2-5; possibly TRBD1 or TRBD2 for D (6 bases each). Sequencing was carried out using cultured CD8+ T cells derived from PBMCs. The TCR sequence derives from a male donor with HIV. The CDR3 DNA reads as TGTGCCAGCAGCGTCGGGGGCGCGGAGACCCAGTACTTC. Translated: CASSVGGAETQYF.